This entry lists 14 T cell receptor beta chains sequenced from one sample in a study of identical twins. TCRdb itself ran the 5' RACE reads through MiXCR, one entry per CDR3 protein. The data contain about 900,000 distinct CDR3 sequences, roughly an eighth of them seen just once; the ten biggest clones take up around 1.6%. These same records also appear under a second study, on yellow fever vaccine responses in identical twins.

Material: PBMCs. The receptors were gathered from a woman aged 18-29 years in good health.

CDR3 loop: CASRAGEETQYF. For the CDR3, the DNA is TGTGCCAGCAGGGCGGGAGAAGAGACCCAGTACTTC. This rearrangement joins TRBV2 to TRBJ2-5; 7 positions agree with TRBD2. Germline CDR1 reads SNHLY; CDR2 reads FYNNEI. The V gene end was trimmed by 6 bases and the J gene end by 3 bases; junction bases not matched to a gene: 1. The CDR3 is 12 amino acids.

V is TRBV10-3 and J is TRBJ2-1; TRBD2 matches 12 bases. The length of the CDR3 is 19 residues. V was pared by 0 bases and J by 7 bases, with 13 bases of the junction left unmatched. Germline CDR1 is ENHRY and CDR2 is SYGVKD. The CDR3 region is CAISESGRLAGDGWNEQFF. DNA for the CDR3: TGTGCCATCAGTGAGTCTGGGAGACTAGCGGGAGATGGTTGGAATGAGCAGTTCTTC.

This clonotype was picked up a small number of times. The chain joins TRBV11-2 to TRBJ2-7; 8 positions agree with TRBD2. The length of the CDR3 is 13 residues. V trimming: 3 bases; J trimming: 7 bases; junction bases outside the gene matches: 5. Germline V CDR1 and CDR2: SGHAT, FQNNGV. CDR3 nucleotides: TGTGCCAGCAGCTTCGGGGGGGCGGGGGAGCAGTACGTC. Protein sequence: CASSFGGAGEQYV.

Only a few counts were recorded for this clonotype. The CDR3: CAISGQPDQPQHF. The CDR3 DNA follows: TGTGCCATCAGTGGGCAGCCCGATCAGCCCCAGCATTTT. The chain carries TRBV10-3 and TRBJ1-5; D is uncertain. This CDR3 is built from 13 residues. Germline loops: CDR1 ENHRY, CDR2 SYGVKD. V was trimmed by 4 bases and J by 5 bases, leaving 9 bases between them.

This clonotype was seen a few times. The chain joins TRBV28 to TRBJ2-7; either TRBD1 or TRBD2 may fit D (5 bases each). V was shortened by 6 bases and J by 0 bases, with 15 bases between the two germline ends. This CDR3 region has 15 residues. The germline CDR1 and CDR2 sequences are MDHEN and SYDVKM. The CDR3 sequence: CASSIGWGYSYEQYF. CDR3 nucleotides: TGTGCCAGCAGCATAGGATGGGGGTACTCCTACGAGCAGTACTTC.

This clonotype has a count of ten or more. The V call is TRBV28, the J call TRBJ2-2; no definite D call. V lost 6 bases and J 4 bases, leaving 6 bases between the germline ends. Germline V gene data show CDR1 as MDHEN and CDR2 as SYDVKM. This CDR3 spans 12 amino acids. CDR3 in amino acids: CASRQTTGELFF. For the CDR3, the DNA is TGTGCCAGCAGACAGACCACCGGGGAGCTGTTTTTT.

V is TRBV6-1 and J is TRBJ2-2; D is unresolved. In germline, CDR1 is MNHNS, CDR2 SASEGT. There are 15 residues in the CDR3. Trimming removed 6 bases from V and 1 base from J, with 12 bases in between. The CDR3: CASRDRRLNTGELFF. As DNA, the CDR3 is TGTGCCAGCAGGGACCGACGACTGAACACCGGGGAGCTGTTTTTT.

This chain joins TRBV7-8 and TRBJ2-5; the D gene is possibly TRBD2 (5 bases). V was trimmed by 1 base and J by 5 bases, leaving 8 bases between them. This CDR3 has 13 residues. From germline, CDR1 is SGHVS and CDR2 FQNEAQ. Here the CDR3 reads CASSLGRSETQYF. The CDR3 bases are TGTGCCAGCAGCTTAGGGAGGTCCGAGACCCAGTACTTC. The variable domain in full, completed from reference TRBV7-8 and TRBJ2-5, reads GAGVSQSPRYKVAKRGQDVALRCDPISGHVSLFWYQQALGQGPEFLTYFQNEAQLDKSGLPSDRFFAERPEGSVSTLKIQRTQQEDSAVYLCASSLGRSETQYFGPGTRLLVL.

This clonotype was counted at least ten times. The rearrangement joins TRBV12-3 or TRBV12-4 to TRBJ2-7, with 8 bases identical to TRBD1. The CDR3 runs 14 residues. Losses at the gene ends were 4 bases for V and 3 bases for J; bases not matched to a gene: 5. DNA of the CDR3: TGTGCCAGCAGTTGGGGGACAGGAGACTACGAGCAGTACTTC. It translates to CASSWGTGDYEQYF.

The rearrangement links TRBV11-1 to TRBJ2-7; D possibly corresponds to TRBD1 (5 bases). The CDR3 runs 18 residues. V was shortened by 4 bases and J by 0 bases, with 22 bases between the two germline ends. Germline V CDR1 and CDR2: SGHAT, FQDESV (reference sequence). The CDR3 sequence is CASSSMPRLTDSSYEQYF. In DNA, the CDR3 is TGTGCCAGCAGCTCAATGCCCCGGTTAACCGACAGCTCCTACGAGCAGTACTTC.

The genes are TRBV29-1 and TRBJ2-3; the D gene is possibly TRBD2 (6 bases). Germline assignment: CDR1 SQVTM and CDR2 ANQGSEA. The CDR3 runs 14 residues. V lost 1 base to trimming and J lost 6 bases, with 14 bases between them. CDR3 residues: CSVEGLGSTDTQYF. The CDR3 nucleotides read TGCAGCGTTGAAGGACTAGGCAGTACGGATACGCAGTATTTT.

The chain links TRBV11-2 to TRBJ2-1; unclear D gene. Germline CDR1 is SGHAT and CDR2 is FQNNGV. This CDR3 spans 16 amino acids. V was cut by 0 bases and J by 1 base, with 10 bases left in between. The CDR3 DNA is TGTGCCAGCAGCTTAGATGTCGGCGGATCCTACAATGAGCAGTTCTTC. This codes for CASSLDVGGSYNEQFF.

This chain links TRBV7-2 with TRBJ2-7, with D uncertain. V was pared by 4 bases and J by 4 bases, with 11 bases between. Germline CDR1 reads SGHTA; CDR2 reads FQGNSA. This CDR3 region has 13 residues. This CDR3 is CASSYPGPYEQYF. The CDR3 DNA reads as TGTGCCAGCAGCTACCCCGGCCCTTACGAGCAGTACTTC.

This clonotype was observed many times. This chain uses TRBV6-5 with TRBJ1-4; D is unresolved. This CDR3 contains 14 residues. V was shortened by 4 bases and J by 8 bases, with 14 bases between the two germline ends. Germline assignment: CDR1 MNHEY and CDR2 SVGAGI. The CDR3 region is CASSSGKGREKLFF. Written as DNA, the CDR3 is TGTGCCAGCAGTTCTGGGAAAGGTAGAGAAAAACTGTTTTTT.